This record looks at one T cell receptor (beta chain) sequence and its context. The sample carries other DNA sequences with the same CDR3. The sample belongs to a study of blood T cell repertoires in COVID-19. Study background: The United States, Italy and Spain provided the acute and convalescent COVID-19 samples. The analysed material was cDNA or gDNA that came from T cells, B-cell-depleted T cells, or PBMCs.

During active infection, Seattle patients enrolled and were then monitored through disease. CDR3 length: 14 residues. The V segment lost 5 bases and the J segment 0 bases; nucleotides outside the gene matches: 1. CDR1 SGHNT and CDR2 YENEEA come from the germline V gene. Original methodology: The authors estimated nucleated cell counts from reference gene primer amplification. Profiling relied on immunoSEQ multiplex PCR, and the TCRdb table lists in-frame clones only, not all of them. Clonal size and the V and J genes are those of that table, whereas D and trimming came from the DNA. In the table there are 200,000 to 250,000 clones, 70% to 90% of which are singletons.

This receptor was obtained from a woman in her 70s with COVID-19, enrolled during active disease. Sequenced sample: peripheral blood. The chain has TRBV11-3 and TRBJ2-1; 7 nucleotides line up with TRBD1. CDR3 in amino acids: CASSRDSSYNEQFF. The CDR3 DNA reads TGTGCCAGCAGCCGGGACAGCTCCTACAATGAGCAGTTCTTC. Together with reference TRBV11-3 and TRBJ2-1, the CDR3 gives the full variable domain: EAGVVQSPRYKIIEKKQPVAFWCNPISGHNTLYWYLQNLGQGPELLIRYENEEAVDDSQLPKDRFSAERLKGVDSTLKIQPAELGDSAVYLCASSRDSSYNEQFFGPGTRLTVL.